Listed here are 24 T cell receptor beta chains from one sample, sequenced in a study of response to subunit inactivated influenza vaccine. TCRdb reprocessed the RT-PCR reads via MiXCR and lists one record per CDR3 protein. The sample lists over 400,000 distinct CDR3 sequences; approximately 9.9% were seen once. The sequencing here drew on PBMCs from blood, taken 40 to 50 days after vaccination. The receptors derive from a man aged 50 or older who received an inactivated influenza vaccine.

J is TRBJ1-2 and V is TRBV11-2, with a possible D match to TRBD1 (5 bases). Germline V gene data show CDR1 as SGHAT and CDR2 as FQNNGV. This CDR3 region has 13 residues. V lost 4 bases to trimming and J lost 7 bases, with 13 bases between them. The CDR3 sequence: CASSSQRGFGYTF. In DNA form, the CDR3 reads TGTGCCAGCAGCTCGCAGAGGGGTTTTGGCTACACCTTC.

V gene TRBV29-1 combines with J gene TRBJ1-1; D remains unclear. Germline assignment: CDR1 SQVTM and CDR2 ANQGSEA. Deletions cut 6 bases from V and 2 bases from J, with 16 bases between. This CDR3 has 14 residues. CDR3 residues: CSVRLGGTNTEAFF. For the CDR3, the DNA is TGCAGCGTCCGCCTGGGCGGTACCAACACTGAAGCTTTCTTT. Based on the CDR3 plus reference TRBV29-1 and TRBJ1-1, the full variable domain is SAVISQKPSRDICQRGTSLTIQCQVDSQVTMMFWYRQQPGQSLTLIATANQGSEATYESGFVIDKFPISRPNLTFSTLTVSNMSPEDSSIYLCSVRLGGTNTEAFFGQGTRLTVV.

This clonotype occurred a few times. The chain links TRBV20-1 to TRBJ2-1; tentatively, D is TRBD1 (5 bases). V lost 3 bases, J lost 4 bases, and 13 bases lay in between. The V gene's germline CDR1 is DFQATT and CDR2 SNEGSKA (reference sequence). The CDR3 length is 14 residues. CDR3 sequence reads: CSASGAPLYNEQFF. The CDR3 DNA follows: TGCAGTGCTAGTGGGGCCCCCCTTTACAATGAGCAGTTCTTC.

This clonotype appeared a few times. This chain connects TRBV2 to TRBJ1-5; TRBD1 agrees at 7 bases. The CDR3 sequence is 13 residues long. Germline values: CDR1 SNHLY, CDR2 FYNNEI. J lost 4 bases, V lost 8 bases, and 5 bases had no gene match. The CDR3: CASAGTENQPQHF. The CDR3 DNA follows: TGTGCCAGCGCCGGGACAGAAAATCAGCCCCAGCATTTT. Full variable domain (outside the CDR3, taken from reference TRBV2 and TRBJ1-5): EPEVTQTPSHQVTQMGQEVILRCVPISNHLYFYWYRQILGQKVEFLVSFYNNEISEKSEIFDDQFSVERPDGSNFTLKIRSTKLEDSAMYFCASAGTENQPQHFGDGTRLSIL.

This clonotype was seen more than once but under ten times. This chain connects TRBV7-9 to TRBJ1-4, with a possible D match to TRBD1 (6 bases). The CDR3 extends over 15 amino acids. From germline, CDR1 is SEHNR and CDR2 FQNEAQ (reference sequence). Trimming stripped 5 bases from V and 8 bases from J, with 18 bases between. DNA of the CDR3: TGTGCCAGCAGCCAACGCCCGGGGGGCGACGAAAAACTGTTTTTT. The encoded protein is CASSQRPGGDEKLFF.

V and J are TRBV7-8 and TRBJ2-3; D might be TRBD2 (5 bases). This CDR3 is 12 amino acids long. With 2 bases removed from V and 8 bases from J, the gap between germline ends came to 8 bases. CDR1 and CDR2 from the germline V gene are SGHVS and FQNEAQ. The CDR3, as DNA: TGTGCCAGCAGCTTATCGGACTCTACGCAGTATTTT. Protein: CASSLSDSTQYF.

There are a few counts of this clonotype. V gene TRBV9 combines with J gene TRBJ2-7; D gene unclear. Trimming shortened V by 3 bases and J by 7 bases, and 14 bases separated the two germline ends. The CDR3 is 13 residues long. From germline, CDR1 is SGDLS and CDR2 YYNGEE. In nucleotides, the CDR3 is TGTGCCAGCAGCGATACAGCGCTAGGGGAGCAGTACTTC. It is translated as CASSDTALGEQYF.

This clonotype was counted many times. The chain carries TRBV10-3 and TRBJ2-1; perhaps TRBD2 as D (6 bases). The CDR3 consists of 14 residues. From germline, CDR1 is ENHRY and CDR2 SYGVKD. The germline V and J ends were trimmed by 0 bases and 10 bases, with 13 bases remaining between them. CDR3 residues: CAISESVGGREQFF. The CDR3 bases are TGTGCCATCAGTGAGTCAGTGGGGGGACGGGAGCAGTTCTTC.

This clonotype showed up just a few times. The junction departs from germline at one end; a sequencing error may be responsible. The CDR3 nucleotides are TGCAGTGCTAGAGATTTTTTTGGCCCGCGCTTC. It codes for CSARDFFGPRF. The rearrangement joins TRBV20-1 to TRBJ2-7; D is unclear. The CDR3 is 11 residues long. CDR1 DFQATT and CDR2 SNEGSKA come from the germline V gene (reference sequence).

The chain employs TRBV20-1 and TRBJ1-6; D gene uncertain. Germline V gives CDR1 DFQATT, CDR2 SNEGSKA (reference sequence). Trimming took off 2 bases at V and 7 bases at J, with 15 bases between the two ends. The CDR3 sequence is 15 residues long. CDR3 residues: CSARTDPYANSPLHF. The CDR3 region has the DNA TGCAGTGCTAGAACTGACCCCTACGCGAATTCACCCCTCCACTTT.

As concerns this clonotype: A much larger clone lies a single base off, so this may be a read error. The V and J genes are TRBV18 and TRBJ1-2; unclear D gene. The CDR3 is 14 amino acids. Germline loops: CDR1 KGHSH, CDR2 LQKENI. The germline V and J ends were trimmed by 6 bases and 4 bases, with 15 bases remaining between them. CDR3 DNA sequence: TGTGCCAGCTCCCTCACCGTACAGTCCTATGGCTACACCTTC. Its translation is CASSLTVQSYGYTF.

This chain uses TRBV20-1 with TRBJ2-5, with TRBD2 identical over 7 bases. The germline CDR1 and CDR2 sequences are DFQATT and SNEGSKA (reference sequence). Trimming removed 5 bases from V and 3 bases from J; junction bases left unmatched: 6. This CDR3 has 13 amino acids. Here the CDR3 reads CSARGLAEETQYF. In DNA, the CDR3 is TGCAGTGCTCGCGGGCTAGCGGAAGAGACCCAGTACTTC.

The rearrangement uses TRBV7-8 and TRBJ1-4, with D possibly TRBD1 on 5 matching bases. The CDR3 extends over 17 amino acids. Germline CDR1 is SGHVS and CDR2 is FQNEAQ. V was trimmed by 3 bases and J by 0 bases, leaving 14 bases between them. Here the CDR3 reads CASSFRLGVSTNEKLFF. The CDR3 coding sequence is TGTGCCAGCAGCTTTCGGTTGGGGGTTTCAACTAATGAAAAACTGTTTTTT.

The table lists this clonotype with a few counts. The V and J genes are TRBV20-1 and TRBJ2-3; D uncertain. This CDR3 comprises 11 residues. Germline V gene sequence: CDR1 DFQATT, CDR2 SNEGSKA (reference sequence). The V end lost 6 bases, the J end lost 6 bases, and 10 bases lay between the germline ends. In DNA form, the CDR3 reads TGCAGTGCGCGACTGGAGGATACGCAGTATTTT. Its protein product is CSARLEDTQYF.

J is TRBJ2-1 and V is TRBV7-2; TRBD1 aligns across 7 bases. V trimming: 2 bases; J trimming: 7 bases; junction bases outside the gene matches: 5. Germline V lookup: CDR1 SGHTA, CDR2 FQGNSA. This CDR3 spans 14 amino acids. The CDR3 sequence is CASSLTGDINEQFF. CDR3 bases: TGTGCCAGCAGCTTAACAGGGGATATAAATGAGCAGTTCTTC.

This clonotype was seen a few times. The V gene is TRBV5-1, the J gene TRBJ1-2; 9 nucleotides line up with TRBD1. Germline values: CDR1 SGHRS, CDR2 YFSETQ. The CDR3 extends over 15 amino acids. The trim removed 0 bases at V and 8 bases at J, leaving 8 bases unmatched. For the CDR3, the DNA is TGCGCCAGCAGCTTGGGGACAGGGGTTGGTGGAGGCTACACCTTC. It encodes CASSLGTGVGGGYTF.

The chain joins TRBV5-1 to TRBJ1-4; TRBD1 matches at 7 bases. The CDR3 covers 15 residues. J lost 3 bases, V lost 4 bases, and 6 bases had no gene match. Germline-derived CDR1 and CDR2 are SGHRS and YFSETQ. CDR3 DNA sequence: TGCGCCAGCAGCCGGGGGGACAGCCCTAATGAAAAACTGTTTTTT. Translation gives CASSRGDSPNEKLFF.

The chain combines TRBV20-1 with TRBJ2-3, with 9 bases fitting TRBD1. Trimming took 1 base from V and 4 from J; bases not matched to a gene: 12. The CDR3 totals 17 residues. Germline-derived CDR1 and CDR2 are DFQATT and SNEGSKA (reference sequence). CDR3 loop: CSARGANRDRESDTQYF. CDR3 bases: TGCAGTGCTAGAGGGGCTAACCGGGACAGGGAATCAGATACGCAGTATTTT.

This clonotype has only a few counts. The rearrangement uses TRBV7-8 and TRBJ1-2; D may be TRBD1 (5 bases). In germline, CDR1 is SGHVS, CDR2 FQNEAQ. Trimming removed 1 base from V and 8 bases from J, with 17 bases in between. The CDR3 loop spans 15 amino acids. The CDR3 spells CASSLVGRSGAGYTF. The DNA for the CDR3 is TGTGCCAGCAGCTTAGTGGGGCGGAGTGGGGCCGGCTACACCTTC.

This clonotype was seen only a few times. The V gene is TRBV20-1, the J gene TRBJ2-7; a possible D gene is TRBD2 (6 bases). The CDR3 is 11 residues long. Trimming took 3 bases from V and 6 from J, leaving 9 bases between them. Germline-derived CDR1 and CDR2 are DFQATT and SNEGSKA (reference sequence). The CDR3 reads CSASRLGEQYF. CDR3 nucleotide sequence: TGCAGTGCTAGCCGACTAGGCGAGCAGTACTTC.

The chain has TRBV20-1 and TRBJ2-3; 11 nucleotides line up with TRBD2. J was trimmed by 9 bases and V by 0 bases; bases with no gene match: 11. The germline gives CDR1 DFQATT, CDR2 SNEGSKA (reference sequence). The CDR3 is made up of 16 amino acids. CDR3 DNA: TGCAGTGCTAGAGAACTTCGTCAGGCTAGCGGGGGGACGCAGTATTTT. Its translation is CSARELRQASGGTQYF.

Only a few counts were recorded for this clonotype. The chain has TRBV20-1 and TRBJ2-7; TRBD2 matches 8 bases. This CDR3 region has 13 residues. The V and J ends lost 6 bases and 4 bases, in that order; junction bases with no gene match: 8. CDR1 DFQATT and CDR2 SNEGSKA come from the germline V gene (reference sequence). CDR3 DNA: TGCAGTGCCCCGGGACTAGGGTTTTACGAGCAGTACTTC. Translated, it gives CSAPGLGFYEQYF.

The chain employs TRBV12-3 or TRBV12-4 and TRBJ2-3; TRBD2 aligns across 7 bases. Trimming cost V 1 base and J 1 base; bases outside gene matches: 8. The CDR3 contains 17 residues. The CDR3 reads CASSLVLAVLGTDTQYF. The CDR3 DNA reads TGTGCCAGCAGTTTAGTTCTAGCGGTGCTAGGCACAGATACGCAGTATTTT.

For the CDR3, the DNA is TGCGCCAGCAGCCAAGATTTTCTAGCGGGAGGGAACACAGATACGCAGTATTTT. Translating it yields CASSQDFLAGGNTDTQYF. The genes are TRBV4-1 and TRBJ2-3, with 12 bases aligning to TRBD2. This CDR3 spans 18 amino acids. Germline assignment: CDR1 MGHRA and CDR2 YSYEKL. The V segment lost 0 bases and the J segment 2 bases; nucleotides outside the gene matches: 6.